Sequencing of this T cell receptor beta chain was carried out in a study of graft-versus-host responses after intestinal transplantation. Study in general: Once they had received anti-thymocyte globulin induction, all recipients took tacrolimus and steroids for roughly three years.

Notes on the study in general: Individuals carrying graft-donor T cell macrochimerism showed high graft-versus-host to host-versus-graft clonal ratios in allografts. An association linked early post-transplant HvG declines with peak circulating GvH clone levels. GvH clones turned up in recipient marrow; some had shown up first in ileum or blood.

A remark on this clone: Its cognate antigen is unknown. This sample also contains other DNA sequences that code for the same CDR3.

CDR3 length: 14 amino acids. Germline CDR1 is SGHNT and CDR2 is YYREEE (reference sequence). The ends lost 4 bases at V and 2 bases at J; junction bases unmatched: 6. Produced via immunoSEQ multiplex PCR; TCRdb's table is partial and in-frame only. The sample lists 30,000 to 40,000 clones, roughly 95% occurring once. The clonotype originates from a human donor who was the organ donor for an intestinal transplant. The sequencing here drew on unstimulated CD4+ T cells sorted from spleen or lymph node cells, taken before transplant. The V gene is TRBV5-4, the J gene TRBJ2-7, with 7 bases lining up with TRBD2. The CDR3 sequence is CASSPGAGAYEQYF. CDR3 in DNA: TGTGCCAGCAGCCCTGGGGCGGGGGCCTACGAGCAGTACTTC.